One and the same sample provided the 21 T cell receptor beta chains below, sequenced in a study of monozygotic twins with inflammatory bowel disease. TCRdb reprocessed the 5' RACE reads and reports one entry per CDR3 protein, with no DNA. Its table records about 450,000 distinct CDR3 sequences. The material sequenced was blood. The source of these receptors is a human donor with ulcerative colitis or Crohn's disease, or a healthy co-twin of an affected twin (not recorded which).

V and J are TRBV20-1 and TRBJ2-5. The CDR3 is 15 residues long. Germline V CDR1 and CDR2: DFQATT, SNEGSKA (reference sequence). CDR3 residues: CSARAIGNAVQAQYF.

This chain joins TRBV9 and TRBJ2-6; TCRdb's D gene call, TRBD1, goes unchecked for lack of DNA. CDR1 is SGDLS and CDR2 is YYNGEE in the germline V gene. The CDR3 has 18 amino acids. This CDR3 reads CASTKRRSGVSGANVLTF.

The CDR3 protein is CASNTRLAGDVDTQYF. The rearrangement uses TRBV11-2 and TRBJ2-3; TCRdb's assignment of TRBD2 cannot be checked, as there is no DNA. This CDR3 contains 16 residues. The germline CDR1 and CDR2 sequences are SGHAT and FQNNGV.

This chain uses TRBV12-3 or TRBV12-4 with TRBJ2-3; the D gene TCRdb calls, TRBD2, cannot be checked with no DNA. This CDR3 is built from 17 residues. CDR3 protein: CASSSPLSGSGTDTQYF.

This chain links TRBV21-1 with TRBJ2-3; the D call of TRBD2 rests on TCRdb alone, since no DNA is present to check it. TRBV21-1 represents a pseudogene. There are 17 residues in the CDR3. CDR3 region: CASTPTTSGSGTDTQYF.

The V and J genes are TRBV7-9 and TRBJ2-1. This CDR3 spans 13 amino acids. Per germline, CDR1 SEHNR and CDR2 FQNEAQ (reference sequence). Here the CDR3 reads CASSPSGDNEQFF.

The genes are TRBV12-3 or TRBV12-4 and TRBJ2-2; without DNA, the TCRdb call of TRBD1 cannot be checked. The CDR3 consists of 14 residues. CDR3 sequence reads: CAGIGAGPTGELFF.

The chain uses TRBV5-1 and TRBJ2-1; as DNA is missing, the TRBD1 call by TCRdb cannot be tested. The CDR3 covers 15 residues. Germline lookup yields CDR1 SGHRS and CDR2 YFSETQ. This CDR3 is CASSRDGGRYNEQFF.

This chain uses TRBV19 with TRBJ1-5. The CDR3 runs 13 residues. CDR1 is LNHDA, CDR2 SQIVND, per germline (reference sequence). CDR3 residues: CASSKAYNQPQHF.

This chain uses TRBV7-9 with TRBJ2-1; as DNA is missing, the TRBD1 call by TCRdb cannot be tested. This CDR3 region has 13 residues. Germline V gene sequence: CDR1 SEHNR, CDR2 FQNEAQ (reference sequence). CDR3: CASSLGPGSEQFF.

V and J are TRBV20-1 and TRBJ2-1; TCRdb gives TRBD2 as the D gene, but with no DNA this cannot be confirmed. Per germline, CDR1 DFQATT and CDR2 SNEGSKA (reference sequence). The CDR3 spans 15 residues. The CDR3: CSARLGLAGLNEQFF.

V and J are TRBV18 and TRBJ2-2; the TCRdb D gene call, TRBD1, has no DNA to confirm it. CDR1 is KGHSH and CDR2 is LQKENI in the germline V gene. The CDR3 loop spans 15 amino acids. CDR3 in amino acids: CASSPWTGNTGELFF.

CDR3 sequence reads: CATRGEDGIQYF. The chain joins TRBV15 to TRBJ2-4; there is no DNA to check the TCRdb D call of TRBD2. This CDR3 has 12 amino acids. The germline gives CDR1 LNHNV, CDR2 YYDKDF (reference sequence).

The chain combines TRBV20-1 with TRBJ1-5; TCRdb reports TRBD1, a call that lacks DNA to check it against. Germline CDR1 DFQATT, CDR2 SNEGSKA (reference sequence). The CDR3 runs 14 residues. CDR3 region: CSASNTGGNQPQHF.

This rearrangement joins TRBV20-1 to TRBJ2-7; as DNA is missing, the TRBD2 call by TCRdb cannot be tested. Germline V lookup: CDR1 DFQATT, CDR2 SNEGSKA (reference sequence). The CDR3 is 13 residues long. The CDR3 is CSASSGSSYEQYF.

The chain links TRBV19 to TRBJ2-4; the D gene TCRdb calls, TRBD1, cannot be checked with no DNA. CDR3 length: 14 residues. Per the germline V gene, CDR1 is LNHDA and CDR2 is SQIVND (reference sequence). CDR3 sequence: CASIATDRENIQYF.

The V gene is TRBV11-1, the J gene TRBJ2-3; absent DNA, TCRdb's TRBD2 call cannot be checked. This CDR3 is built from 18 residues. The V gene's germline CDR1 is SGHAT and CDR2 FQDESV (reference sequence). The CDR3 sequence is CASSWGLAGAWGTDTQYF.

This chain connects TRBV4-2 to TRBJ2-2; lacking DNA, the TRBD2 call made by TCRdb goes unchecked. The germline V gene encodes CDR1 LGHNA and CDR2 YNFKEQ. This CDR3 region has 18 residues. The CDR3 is CASSQGLAGGPVTGELFF.

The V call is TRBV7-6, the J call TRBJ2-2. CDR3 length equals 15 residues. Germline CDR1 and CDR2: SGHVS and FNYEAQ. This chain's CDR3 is CASSSEQPGSGELFF.

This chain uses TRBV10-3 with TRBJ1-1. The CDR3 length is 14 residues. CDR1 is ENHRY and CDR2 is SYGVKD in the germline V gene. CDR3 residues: CAISESGQNTEAFF.

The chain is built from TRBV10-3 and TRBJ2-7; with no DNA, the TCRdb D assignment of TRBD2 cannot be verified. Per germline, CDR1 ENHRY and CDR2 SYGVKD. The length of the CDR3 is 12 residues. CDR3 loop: CAISGTSTEQYF.